These 5 T cell receptor beta chains share one sample of origin, sequenced in a study of cytomegalovirus exposure and HLA in healthy donors. Researchers ran the PCR with 60 Vbeta and 13 Jbeta primers. Generated by immunoSEQ multiplex PCR, the TCRdb table keeps only in-frame clones and is missing some. This sample has about 150,000 clones, with roughly 85% found just once. The sequencing sample was made of PBMCs. The receptor set was obtained from a man between 40 and 49 years old in good health and CMV-seronegative.

The chain combines TRBV7-6 with TRBJ1-4; TRBD1 matches at 7 bases. The CDR3 has 15 residues. CDR1 is SGHVS and CDR2 is FNYEAQ in the germline V gene. J was trimmed by 7 bases and V by 5 bases; bases with no gene match: 10. For the CDR3, the DNA is TGTGCCAGCAGCCAGGGGGAGCCAGGGCTTGAAAAACTGTTTTTT. Residues: CASSQGEPGLEKLFF.

In its sample, this clone was seen a few times. The chain employs TRBV7-9 and TRBJ2-7; tentatively, D is TRBD1 (6 bases). Trimming took 7 bases from V and 1 from J, leaving 20 bases between them. The germline CDR1 and CDR2 sequences are SEHNR and FQNEAQ (reference sequence). The CDR3 consists of 16 residues. The CDR3, as DNA: TGTGCCAGCAACGAATGGGGCCAGGGGCCTTCCTACGAGCAGTACTTC. This encodes CASNEWGQGPSYEQYF. Together with reference TRBV7-9 and TRBJ2-7, the CDR3 gives the full variable domain: DTGVSQNPRHKITKRGQNVTFRCDPISEHNRLYWYRQTLGQGPEFLTYFQNEAQLEKSRLLSDRFSAERPKGSFSTLEIQRTEQGDSAMYLCASNEWGQGPSYEQYFGPGTRLTVT.

The CDR3 spells CASSLVVSGTGYTSTDTQYF. The CDR3 nucleotides are TGTGCCAGCAGCTTAGTCGTATCAGGGACAGGTTATACTAGCACAGATACGCAGTATTTT. The V gene is TRBV7-6, the J gene TRBJ2-3; TRBD1 matches 8 bases. The CDR3 consists of 20 residues. V lost 1 base, J lost 0 bases, and 15 bases stayed unmatched. Germline V CDR1 and CDR2: SGHVS, FNYEAQ.

This clone was detected only a few times. In the same sample, other DNA sequences code for this CDR3. V and J are TRBV4-3 and TRBJ2-7, with 10 bases fitting TRBD1. The germline gives CDR1 LGHNA, CDR2 YSLEER. Trimming took 4 bases from V and 4 from J; bases not matched to a gene: 4. This CDR3 contains 14 residues. The CDR3 region has the DNA TGCGCCAGCAGCCCCGGGACAGGGGTATACGAGCAGTACTTC. Translation: CASSPGTGVYEQYF.

This chain joins TRBV5-6 and TRBJ2-2; 7 bases fit TRBD2. CDR3 length: 14 amino acids. Germline CDR1 reads SGHDT; CDR2 reads YYEEEE. Trimming took 0 bases from V and 6 from J; bases not matched to a gene: 2. The CDR3 nucleotides are TGTGCCAGCAGCTTGGTTGCGGGAGCCGGGGAGCTGTTTTTT. Encoded protein: CASSLVAGAGELFF.